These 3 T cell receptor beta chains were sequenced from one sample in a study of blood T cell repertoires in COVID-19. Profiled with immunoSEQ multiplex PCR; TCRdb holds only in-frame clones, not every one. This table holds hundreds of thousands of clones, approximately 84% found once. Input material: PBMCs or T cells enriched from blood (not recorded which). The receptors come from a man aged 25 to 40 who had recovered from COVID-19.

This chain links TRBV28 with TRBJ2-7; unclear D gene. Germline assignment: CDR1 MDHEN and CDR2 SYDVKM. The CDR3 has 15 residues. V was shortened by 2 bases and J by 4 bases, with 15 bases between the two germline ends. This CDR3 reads CASSLGWVHGYEQYF. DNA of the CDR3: TGTGCCAGCAGTTTAGGTTGGGTTCACGGGTACGAGCAGTACTTC.

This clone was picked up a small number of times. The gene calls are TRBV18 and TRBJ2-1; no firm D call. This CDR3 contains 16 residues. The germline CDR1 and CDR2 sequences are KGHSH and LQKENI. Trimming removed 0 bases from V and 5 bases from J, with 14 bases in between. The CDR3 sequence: CASSPPQIADHNEQFF. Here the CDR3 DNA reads TGTGCCAGCTCACCACCCCAAATCGCGGATCACAATGAGCAGTTCTTC.

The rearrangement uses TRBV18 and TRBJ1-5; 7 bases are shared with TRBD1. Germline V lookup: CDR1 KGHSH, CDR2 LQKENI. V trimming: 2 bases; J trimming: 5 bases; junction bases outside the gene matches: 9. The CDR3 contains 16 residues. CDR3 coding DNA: TGTGCCAGCTCACCATTTTACAGGGGCGAAGATCAGCCCCAGCATTTT. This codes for CASSPFYRGEDQPQHF.